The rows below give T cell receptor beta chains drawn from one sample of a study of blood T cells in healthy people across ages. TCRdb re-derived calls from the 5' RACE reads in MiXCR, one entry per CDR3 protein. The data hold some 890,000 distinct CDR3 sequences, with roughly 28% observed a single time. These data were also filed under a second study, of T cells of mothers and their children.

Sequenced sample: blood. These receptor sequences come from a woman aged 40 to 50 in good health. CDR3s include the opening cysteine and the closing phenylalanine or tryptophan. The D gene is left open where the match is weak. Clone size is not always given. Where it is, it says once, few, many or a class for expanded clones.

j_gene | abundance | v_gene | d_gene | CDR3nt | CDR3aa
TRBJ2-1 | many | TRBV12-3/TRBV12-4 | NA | TGTGCCAGCAAAGCCAGCTCCTACAATGAGCAGTTCTTC | CASKASSYNEQFF
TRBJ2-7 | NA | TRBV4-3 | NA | TGCGCCAGCAGCCAAGTGTCCGGCCAATACTACTACGAGCAGTACTTC | CASSQVSGQYYYEQYF
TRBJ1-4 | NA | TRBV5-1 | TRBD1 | TGCGCCAGCAGCGGGCAGACAGGGACTAATGAAAAACTGTTTTTT | CASSGQTGTNEKLFF
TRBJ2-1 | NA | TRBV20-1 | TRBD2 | TGCAGTGCTAGTCGGGCAGCGGGGGCCAACAATGAGCAGTTCTTC | CSASRAAGANNEQFF
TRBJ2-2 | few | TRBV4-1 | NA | TGCGCCAGCAGCCCTGATAACACCGGGGAGCTGTTTTTT | CASSPDNTGELFF
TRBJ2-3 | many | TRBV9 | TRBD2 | TGTGCCAGCAGCGTAGGTCTAGCGGGAGATACGCAGTATTTT | CASSVGLAGDTQYF
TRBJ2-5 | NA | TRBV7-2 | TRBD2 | TGTGCCAGCAGCCAACCCCGACTAGCGGGGGATCCGGGGACCCAGTACTTC | CASSQPRLAGDPGTQYF
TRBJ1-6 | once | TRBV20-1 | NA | TGCAGTGTTAGGAGGAGCTCCTATAATTCACCCCTCCACTTT | CSVRRSSYNSPLHF
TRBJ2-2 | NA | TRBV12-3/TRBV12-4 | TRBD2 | TGTGCCAGCAGTCCGCAGGCGGGGGTGACCGGGGAGCTGTTTTTT | CASSPQAGVTGELFF
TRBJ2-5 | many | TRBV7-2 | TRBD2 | TGTGCCAGCAGCTTCGGGGGGGCCGGGGAGACCCAGTACTTC | CASSFGGAGETQYF
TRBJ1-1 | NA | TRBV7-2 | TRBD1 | TGTGCCAGCAGCTTGGAGACAGGGTTTTACACTGAAGCTTTCTTT | CASSLETGFYTEAFF
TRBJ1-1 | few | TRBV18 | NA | TGTGCCAGCTCACCCTCATCGGGGAACACTGAAGCTTTCTTT | CASSPSSGNTEAFF
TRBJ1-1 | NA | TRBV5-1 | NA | TGCGCCAGCACCAGTGAGCGGGCGGGGACTGAAGCTTTCTTT | CASTSERAGTEAFF
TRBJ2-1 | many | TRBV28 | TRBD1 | TGTGCCAGCAGTAACAGGGGGCAGGGTGAGCAGTTCTTC | CASSNRGQGEQFF
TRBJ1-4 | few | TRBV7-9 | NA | TGTGCCAGCAGCTTAGGGGGACAACGGGAAAAACTGTTTTTT | CASSLGGQREKLFF
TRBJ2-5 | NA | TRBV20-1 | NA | TGCAGTGCCCTCCCCCCTAGCAGCCAAGAGACCCAGTACTTC | CSALPPSSQETQYF
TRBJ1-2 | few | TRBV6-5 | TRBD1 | TGTGCCAGCAGTCCCGGGACAGTAACTAACTATGGCTACACCTTC | CASSPGTVTNYGYTF
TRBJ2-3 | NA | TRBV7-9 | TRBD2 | TGTGCCAGCAGCTTAGTACCACTAGCGGGGGCAGATACGCAGTATTTT | CASSLVPLAGADTQYF
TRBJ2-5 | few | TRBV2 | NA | TGTGCCAGCACCCGAAAAGGGTACCAAGAGACCCAGTACTTC | CASTRKGYQETQYF
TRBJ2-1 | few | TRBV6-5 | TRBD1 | TGTGCCAGCAGGACAGGGGGGGGGTGGGAGCAGTTCTTC | CASRTGGGWEQFF
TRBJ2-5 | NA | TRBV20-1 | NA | TGCAGTGCTAGACTAGTTCAGTATGGAGAGCAGTACTTC | CSARLVQYGEQYF
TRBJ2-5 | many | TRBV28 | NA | TGTGCCAGCAGTCCCCAGGGTTATCGAGGAGAGACCCAGTACTTC | CASSPQGYRGETQYF
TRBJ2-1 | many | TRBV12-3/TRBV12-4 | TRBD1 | TGTGCCAGCAGGGGGGGACAGGGGTACTACAATGAGCAGTTCTTC | CASRGGQGYYNEQFF
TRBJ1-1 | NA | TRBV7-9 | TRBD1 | TGTGCCAGCAGCTTACAAGGACAGGGGGATACTGAAGCTTTCTTT | CASSLQGQGDTEAFF
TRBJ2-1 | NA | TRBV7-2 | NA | TGTGCCAGCAGCTTAGACGGGGGAGGTGAGCAGTTCTTC | CASSLDGGGEQFF
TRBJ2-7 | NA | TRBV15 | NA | TGTGCCGCCAGCAGAGATCGGGGCTACGAGCAGTACTTC | CAASRDRGYEQYF
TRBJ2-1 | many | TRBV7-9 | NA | TGTGCCAGCACCGTTGCCCCGGGTGAGCAGTTCTTC | CASTVAPGEQFF
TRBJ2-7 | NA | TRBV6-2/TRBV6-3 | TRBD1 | TGTGCCAGCAGAGACCGCGAGACAGGGGCAATCTCCTACGAGCAGTACTTC | CASRDRETGAISYEQYF
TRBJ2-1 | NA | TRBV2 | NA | TGTGCCAGCAAAAAGTCGGCCGATAAGAATGAGCAGTTCTTC | CASKKSADKNEQFF
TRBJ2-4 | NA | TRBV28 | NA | TGTGCCAGCACCCAGAGAGACATTCAGTACTTC | CASTQRDIQYF
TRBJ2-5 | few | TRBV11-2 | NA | TGTGCCAGCAGCTTATCGATCACAGGGAAAGAGACCCAGTACTTC | CASSLSITGKETQYF
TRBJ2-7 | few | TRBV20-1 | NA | TGCAGTGCTGTATCGCCTTACGAGCAGTACTTC | CSAVSPYEQYF
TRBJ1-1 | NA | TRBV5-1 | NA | TGCGCCAGCAGCCATACAGGGAGTGGGGGCACTGAAGCTTTCTTT | CASSHTGSGGTEAFF
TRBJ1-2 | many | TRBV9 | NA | TGTGCCAGCAGCGCCCCTTATGGCTACACCTTC | CASSAPYGYTF
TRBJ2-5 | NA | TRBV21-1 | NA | TGTGCCAGCAGCAGCCCATCACTTGGCGGGGTGCAAGAGACCCAGTACTTC | CASSSPSLGGVQETQYF
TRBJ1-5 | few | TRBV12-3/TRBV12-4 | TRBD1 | TGTGCCAGCAGTGAAGACAGGGTCCAGCCCCAGCATTTT | CASSEDRVQPQHF
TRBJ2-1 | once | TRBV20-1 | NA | TGCAGTGCTAGAGAGCGGCGGGATCGTTACAATGAGCAGTTCTTC | CSARERRDRYNEQFF
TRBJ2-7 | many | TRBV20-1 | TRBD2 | TGCAGTGCTAGAGTCAATAGCGGGGGCTACGAGCAGTACTTC | CSARVNSGGYEQYF
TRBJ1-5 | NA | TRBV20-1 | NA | TGCAGTGCTAGAAGGGATTCTTTTAGCAATCAGCCCCAGCATTTT | CSARRDSFSNQPQHF
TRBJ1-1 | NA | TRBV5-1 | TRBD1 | TGCGCCAGCAGCGGGACCGGGACAGGAGTTCTGAACACTGAAGCTTTCTTT | CASSGTGTGVLNTEAFF
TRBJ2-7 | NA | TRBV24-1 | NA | TGTGCCACCAGTGGGGGACGGCGGGGTGCTGCCAGCTCCTACGAGCAGTACTTC | CATSGGRRGAASSYEQYF
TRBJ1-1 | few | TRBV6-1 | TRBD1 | TGTGCCAGCCCTCCCTGGGAGGGGGCCCCCGGGAGTGAAGCTTTCTTT | CASPPWEGAPGSEAFF
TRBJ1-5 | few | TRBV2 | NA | TGTGCCAGCAAAGGGGAGAGAAGCAATCAGCCCCAGCATTTT | CASKGERSNQPQHF
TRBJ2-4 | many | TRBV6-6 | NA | TGTGCCAGCAGCAGACCGGGTAAAAACATTCAGTACTTC | CASSRPGKNIQYF
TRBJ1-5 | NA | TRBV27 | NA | TGCGCCAGCAGTCAGACAGCACCTAGCGATCAGCCCCAGCATTTT | CASSQTAPSDQPQHF
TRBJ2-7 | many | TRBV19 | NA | TGTGCCAGTAGTATGTCACAGAGCTACGAGCAGTACTTC | CASSMSQSYEQYF
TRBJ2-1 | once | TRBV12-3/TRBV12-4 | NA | TGTGCCAGCAGTTTAGGGCACTACGGCGAGCAGTTCTTC | CASSLGHYGEQFF
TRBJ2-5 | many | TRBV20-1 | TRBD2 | TGCAGTGCTAGAGATGCGGGGGGGCGACAAGAGACCCAGTACTTC | CSARDAGGRQETQYF
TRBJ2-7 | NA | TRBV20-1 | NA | TGCAGTGCATTCGGGGGTTCCTACGAGCAGTACTTC | CSAFGGSYEQYF
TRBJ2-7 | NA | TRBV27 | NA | TGTGCCAGCAGGTTGGACATCGGGACCTACGAGCAGTACTTC | CASRLDIGTYEQYF
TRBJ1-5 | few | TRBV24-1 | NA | TGTGCCACCAGTGATGAACAGGGAGAACAGCCCCAGCATTTT | CATSDEQGEQPQHF
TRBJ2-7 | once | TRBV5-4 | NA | TGTGCCAGCTCGACACCTACAGGCGAGCAGTACTTC | CASSTPTGEQYF
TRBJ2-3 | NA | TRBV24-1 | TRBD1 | TGTGCCACCAGTGGTGGGACAGGTGGGGGCGTTTATCGGCAGTATTTT | CATSGGTGGGVYRQYF
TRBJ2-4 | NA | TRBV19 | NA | TGTGCCAGTAGTATAGGGGGGGAGAACATTCAGTACTTC | CASSIGGENIQYF
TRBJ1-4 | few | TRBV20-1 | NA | TGCAGTGTGGCGACTAATGAAAAACTGTTTTTT | CSVATNEKLFF
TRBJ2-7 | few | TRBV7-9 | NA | TGTGCCAGCAGCTTACCCCCCAGGAGGGGCGGAAAGTCCTACGAGCAGTACTTC | CASSLPPRRGGKSYEQYF
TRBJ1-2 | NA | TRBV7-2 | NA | TGTGCCAGCAGCTTGGGGCCGGGCTACACCTTC | CASSLGPGYTF
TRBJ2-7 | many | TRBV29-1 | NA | TGCAGCGTGGGGGTTATGGACTACGAGCAGTACTTC | CSVGVMDYEQYF